The present TCR beta chain was sequenced within a study of shared clonotypes between healthy human individuals. For the study at large: Researchers assigned three CD4 naive, three CD4 memory, two CD8 naive and one CD8 memory plate to each donor. Study-level findings and limits: Non-shared clonotypes had lower generation probabilities than those shared by all four donors.

Researchers ran the assay at a deep level. Profiled with immunoSEQ multiplex PCR; TCRdb holds only in-frame clones, not every one. The sample has over a million clones, roughly 74% seen once. The germline V gene encodes CDR1 SGHTA and CDR2 FQGTGA. The CDR3 has 17 amino acids. V was clipped by 1 base and J by 2 bases, with 14 bases between them. On this clone itself: The antigen is undetermined.

The sample consisted of memory CD4+ T cells from PBMCs. Subset described: CD45RA-negative fraction. The rearrangement uses TRBV7-3 and TRBJ2-2, with a weak D call TRBD1 (6 bases). The receptor was isolated from a man aged 18 to 30 in good health. Some clones in this sample may be carry-over from other donors' samples. The CDR3 is CASSLKPRTDNTGELFF. The CDR3 DNA sequence: TGTGCCAGCAGCTTAAAGCCTCGGACAGACAACACCGGGGAGCTGTTTTTT.